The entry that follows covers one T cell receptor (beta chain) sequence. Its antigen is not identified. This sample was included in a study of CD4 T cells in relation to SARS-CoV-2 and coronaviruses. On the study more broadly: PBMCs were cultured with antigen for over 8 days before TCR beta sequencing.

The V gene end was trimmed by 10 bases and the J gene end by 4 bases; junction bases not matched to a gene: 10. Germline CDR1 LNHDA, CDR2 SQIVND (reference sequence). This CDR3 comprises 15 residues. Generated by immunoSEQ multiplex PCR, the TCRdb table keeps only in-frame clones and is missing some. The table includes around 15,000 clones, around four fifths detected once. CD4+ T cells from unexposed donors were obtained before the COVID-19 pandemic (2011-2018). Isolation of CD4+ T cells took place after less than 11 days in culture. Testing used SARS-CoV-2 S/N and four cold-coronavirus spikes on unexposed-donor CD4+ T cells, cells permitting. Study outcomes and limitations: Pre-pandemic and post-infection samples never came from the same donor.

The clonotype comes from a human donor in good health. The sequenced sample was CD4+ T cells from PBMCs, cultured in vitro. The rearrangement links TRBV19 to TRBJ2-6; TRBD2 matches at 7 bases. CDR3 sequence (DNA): TGTGCCACCAAGTCCCTGACTAGCGGGGCCAACGTCCTGACTTTC. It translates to CATKSLTSGANVLTF. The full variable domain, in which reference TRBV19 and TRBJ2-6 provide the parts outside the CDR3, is DGGITQSPKYLFRKEGQNVTLSCEQNLNHDAMYWYRQDPGQGLRLIYYSQIVNDFQKGDIAEGYSVSREKKESFPLTVTSAQKNPTAFYLCATKSLTSGANVLTFGAGSRLTVL.